This T cell receptor beta chain comes out of a study of blood T cells in healthy people across ages (dated by TCRdb to about 2015). For context, the study as a whole: In model experiments, roughly one uniquely barcoded TCR beta cDNA molecule per two T cells was captured by template switching. To track age-related changes in TCR beta repertoire diversity, the study relied on deep sequencing normalized with unique cDNA molecular identifiers. To avoid experimental bias, donors of different ages were randomly spread across the sequencing lanes. Four age groups were formed from the donors: young (average roughly 15 years), middle-aged (approximately 42), aged (roughly 56) and long-lived (roughly 81). Two additional independent replicas of 1 million unique cDNA reads from the same blood draw were analyzed for two donors (one aged 18 to 29 and one aged 80 or older). What the research found in general, with its limitations: There was a strong correlation between observed TCR beta diversity and the percentage of naive T cells measured by flow cytometry. Since profiling was done on bulk unsorted PBMCs, naive and antigen-experienced compartments could not be conclusively compared. Estimates of total diversity based on one million sequenced T cells were considered lower bounds and underestimates. Compared with the aged group, more naive CD4+ T cells, fewer expanded clones and increased TCR diversity were shown by the long-lived group, suggesting age selection. As age increased, observed TCR beta diversity per million T cells dropped in a roughly linear way, and a significant reduction was already evident by age 40. Because the CMV infection status of the donors was unknown, age-related changes in expanded clonotypes may potentially have been confounded.

Via the germline V gene (reference sequence), CDR1 is DFQATT and CDR2 SNEGSKA. From V the trimming removes 5 bases and from J it removes 1 base, while the gene matches leave 9 bases of the junction unaccounted for. The CDR3 measures 15 amino acids from cysteine to phenylalanine. Kept here is only the CDR3 DNA, which spans 45 bases and is read in frame from base 1. This clonotype was counted only a few times. Its antigen has not been determined. No much larger clone exists at a distance of one base, and base qualities are not known. Library construction relied on 5' RACE. The sequencer was an Illumina HiSeq 2500. A second PCR of roughly 7 to 11 cycles was performed with a sample-barcoded 5' primer and a J-beta primer mix. Each TCR beta cDNA molecule received a unique molecular identifier from a template-switch 5' adaptor carrying 12 random nucleotides. Each sample yielded at least 3 million CDR3-containing paired-end reads. First-strand cDNA was synthesized from all RNA with the Mint cDNA synthesis kit, primed by a TRBC-specific oligonucleotide. Following uracil-DNA glycosylase treatment, all cDNA underwent a first 18-cycle PCR with the universal primers M1SS and BC2_uni_R. The authors' pipeline ran thus. Normalization of each sample was performed by random selection of 1 million high-quality reads, each carrying a distinct molecular identifier. Instead of being binned into consensus sequences, reads that shared molecular identifiers were thrown out. MiTCR, run with a Q25 quality threshold and the strictest error-elimination algorithm, handled CDR3 identification, clonotype clustering and error correction. A nonparametric unseen species model with Euler transformation was used to estimate lower-bound total TCR beta diversity. TCRdb reanalyzed the raw reads on its own, using fastp at Q25 for trimming and MiXCR for clone calling, and kept in-frame beta chains. Under each unique CDR3 protein, matching rows form one entry showing the most common genes and DNA. What appears here as the V and J calls and clone size reflects TCRdb's work, not the paper's. In all, the sample holds 380,000 or so distinct CDR3 sequences, and roughly half of those were seen once. Around 50% of the sample belongs to the ten largest clones.

The 39 donors, aged roughly 6 to 95 years, were systemically healthy Caucasian individuals from Russia. Each donor gave roughly 9 milliliters of peripheral blood, drawn into EDTA-treated Vacutainer tubes. Ficoll-Paque density-gradient centrifugation was used to isolate PBMCs, with at least 7 million per sample. Total RNA, at least 6 micrograms per sample, was extracted from PBMCs with Trizol reagent. For every donor, an aliquot of PBMCs went through flow cytometry to measure the percentages of naive CD45RAhigh/CD27high T cells. The sequence joins TRBV20-1 to TRBJ2-3; the central 7 bases match TRBD2. Sequencing was performed on blood. This sequence was found in a man aged 60 to 75 in good health. This receptor has the CDR3 CSADPWLAGTDTQYF. The DNA reads as follows: TGCAGTGCTGACCCCTGGCTAGCGGGCACAGATACGCAGTATTTT.